This entry lists 19 T cell receptor beta chains sequenced from one sample in a study of blood T cells in healthy people across ages. Primers used in a second PCR of about 7 to 11 cycles were a sample-barcoded 5' primer and a J-beta primer mix. One entry per CDR3 protein, called by TCRdb with MiXCR from the 5' RACE reads. The profile covers fewer than 2,000,000 distinct CDR3 sequences, with about 31% appearing a single time and about 11% taken by the ten largest. Material: blood. Every receptor here comes from a woman younger than 45 in good health.

The J gene is TRBJ1-1, the V gene TRBV6-1; D is unresolved. With 3 bases removed from V and 7 bases from J, the gap between germline ends came to 12 bases. CDR3 length: 13 amino acids. Germline assignment: CDR1 MNHNS and CDR2 SASEGT. CDR3 coding DNA: TGTGCCAGCAGTGATACCTCCGATGGTGAAGCTTTCTTT. Encoded protein: CASSDTSDGEAFF.

V and J are TRBV12-3 or TRBV12-4 and TRBJ1-2, with D maybe TRBD1 (6 bases). V was cut by 7 bases and J by 4 bases, with 16 bases left in between. The CDR3 extends over 14 amino acids. For the CDR3, the DNA is TGTGCCAGCAAAACTATCGGACAGTTCTATGGCTACACCTTC. Residues: CASKTIGQFYGYTF.

For the CDR3, the DNA is TGTGCCAGCAGCGGAAAGCCAGTTGAGGACTACGAGCAGTACTTC. Its translation: CASSGKPVEDYEQYF. The V call is TRBV2, the J call TRBJ2-7; D uncertain. The CDR3 runs 15 residues. Germline loops: CDR1 SNHLY, CDR2 FYNNEI. V shed 6 bases and J shed 3 bases, with 18 bases lying between them.

In its sample, this clonotype was seen a few times. CDR3 amino acids: CATSDLGQGQETQYF. DNA for the CDR3: TGTGCCACCAGTGATTTGGGCCAGGGACAAGAGACCCAGTACTTC. The chain has TRBV24-1 and TRBJ2-7; the D gene is possibly TRBD1 (5 bases). Near its end, the DNA agrees better with TRBJ2-5, so the J call may be wrong. There are 15 residues in the CDR3. The germline V gene has CDR1 KGHDR and CDR2 SFDVKD.

This sequence joins TRBV10-2 and TRBJ2-4, with 12 bases that match TRBD2. The J call is doubtful: the DNA matches TRBJ2-7 better. Germline CDR1 and CDR2: WSHSY and SAAADI. The CDR3 sequence is 14 residues long. The CDR3 nucleotides read TGCGCCAGCACGGGACTAGCGGGCTCCTACGAGCAGTACTTC. Translated: CASTGLAGSYEQYF.

Details on this clonotype: One end of the junction fails to match germline, which may point to a read error. This chain uses TRBV9 with TRBJ2-7; 8 bases are shared with TRBD1. The end of the DNA is better explained by TRBJ2-5, so the J call may be wrong. This CDR3 region has 15 residues. Germline values: CDR1 SGDLS, CDR2 YYNGEE. Here the CDR3 reads CASGVLAGGSQTQYF. The CDR3, as DNA: TGTGCCAGCGGCGTATTAGCAGGGGGCTCACAGACCCAGTACTTC.

At least ten counts were recorded for this clonotype. This chain joins TRBV4-1 and TRBJ2-6; D might be TRBD1 or TRBD2, each matching 5 bases. Germline V gives CDR1 MGHRA, CDR2 YSYEKL. Trimming took 0 bases from V and 1 from J, leaving 10 bases between them. The CDR3 runs 17 residues. In DNA form, the CDR3 reads TGCGCCAGCAGCCAAGATTGGGGGTTGTCTGGGGCCAACGTCCTGACTTTC. Translating gives CASSQDWGLSGANVLTF.

The V call is TRBV7-3, the J call TRBJ2-1; the D gene is possibly TRBD2 (6 bases). Germline V CDR1 and CDR2: SGHTA, FQGTGA. V was clipped by 3 bases and J by 9 bases, with 12 bases between them. The CDR3 is 13 residues long. CDR3 in amino acids: CASSFPKGGEQFF. The CDR3 DNA follows: TGTGCCAGCAGCTTCCCCAAGGGAGGTGAGCAGTTCTTC.

This clonotype was seen a handful of times. The V and J genes are TRBV6-2 or TRBV6-3 and TRBJ2-7, with D possibly being TRBD1 or TRBD2 (6 bases each). There are 15 residues in the CDR3. V lost 6 bases and J 0 bases, leaving 15 bases between the germline ends. Germline-derived CDR1 and CDR2 are MNHEY and SVGEGT. CDR3 in amino acids: CASSPPGGFSYEQYF. The CDR3, as DNA: TGTGCCAGCAGCCCCCCCGGGGGCTTCTCCTACGAGCAGTACTTC.

CDR3 residues: CASSENRANEKLFF. The CDR3 nucleotides read TGCGCCAGCAGCGAAAACAGGGCTAATGAAAAACTGTTTTTT. The V and J genes are TRBV5-1 and TRBJ1-4; a possible D gene is TRBD1 (6 bases). V was pared by 4 bases and J by 3 bases, with 10 bases between. CDR1 SGHRS and CDR2 YFSETQ come from the germline V gene. This CDR3 comprises 14 residues.

In nucleotides, the CDR3 is TGTGCCTGGAGTGGGACCTGGACAGGGGGCAGCGAGCAGTACTTC. The encoded protein is CAWSGTWTGGSEQYF. The chain recombines TRBV30 with TRBJ2-7; TRBD1 aligns across 11 bases. J lost 6 bases, V lost 1 base, and 8 bases had no gene match. The CDR3 loop spans 15 amino acids. Germline V gene lookup returns CDR1 GTSNPN and CDR2 SVGIG (reference sequence). Together with reference TRBV30 and TRBJ2-7, the CDR3 gives the full variable domain: SQTIHQWPATLVQPVGSPLSLECTVEGTSNPNLYWYRQAAGRGLQLLFYSVGIGQISSEVPQNLSASRPQDRQFILSSKKLLLSDSGFYLCAWSGTWTGGSEQYFGPGTRLTVT.

This clonotype has just a few counts. The V and J genes are TRBV24-1 and TRBJ2-3; 8 bases are a match to TRBD2. Losses at the gene ends were 3 bases for V and 2 bases for J; bases not matched to a gene: 12. Germline-derived CDR1 and CDR2 are KGHDR and SFDVKD. The CDR3 is made up of 18 amino acids. CDR3 bases: TGTGCCACCAGTGATGGGGGGCCTGGCGGGGGGTTCACAGATACGCAGTATTTT. Protein sequence: CATSDGGPGGGFTDTQYF.

The sample holds many counts of this clonotype. DNA for the CDR3: TGCAGCTCCGACGAGGGACAGGGCTATGAGCAGTTCTTC. Encoded protein: CSSDEGQGYEQFF. The chain uses TRBV29-1 and TRBJ2-1; 9 nucleotides line up with TRBD1. CDR1 is SQVTM and CDR2 is ANQGSEA in the germline V gene. The CDR3 contains 13 residues. With V trimmed by 8 bases and J by 8 bases, 10 bases remained unmatched.

This clonotype was seen only once. At one of its ends the junction is not consistent with the germline gene, which may arise from a read error. V gene TRBV7-2 combines with J gene TRBJ2-7; D remains unclear. The CDR3 runs to 17 residues. CDR1 is SGHTA, CDR2 FQGNSA, per germline. CDR3 sequence (DNA): TGTGCCAGCAGTTTAGGTCTGACTTGGAGTGGTTCCAATGAGCAGTACTTC. Translation: CASSLGLTWSGSNEQYF.

The rearrangement joins TRBV7-9 to TRBJ1-6; 8 bases map to TRBD1. This CDR3 spans 15 amino acids. CDR1 and CDR2 from the germline V gene are SEHNR and FQNEAQ (reference sequence). Trimming at V came to 6 bases and at J to 9 bases, leaving 10 bases not matched to a gene. CDR3 in DNA: TGTGCCAGCAGACCACAGGGGGGAATAGTTTCACCCCTCCACTTT. This gives the protein CASRPQGGIVSPLHF.

This clonotype was observed once. This rearrangement joins TRBV6-1 to TRBJ2-3; TRBD1 agrees at 7 bases. CDR1 and CDR2 (germline): MNHNS, SASEGT. This CDR3 region has 16 residues. The V gene end was trimmed by 3 bases and the J gene end by 2 bases; junction bases not matched to a gene: 8. CDR3 sequence reads: CASSEFRDRPTDTQYF. DNA for the CDR3: TGTGCCAGCAGTGAGTTTCGGGACAGACCCACAGATACGCAGTATTTT.

This clonotype was seen only a few times. The genes are TRBV6-1 and TRBJ2-1; TRBD1 might be the D (6 bases). The length of the CDR3 is 19 residues. Per germline, CDR1 MNHNS and CDR2 SASEGT. V was trimmed by 2 bases and J by 2 bases, leaving 22 bases between them. CDR3 protein: CASSESRGLDSGPYNEQFF. DNA for the CDR3: TGTGCCAGCAGTGAAAGCAGGGGCCTTGACAGCGGCCCCTACAATGAGCAGTTCTTC.

In its sample, this clonotype was seen many times. This chain joins TRBV20-1 and TRBJ2-1, with 11 bases that match TRBD2. The CDR3 runs 15 residues. V gave up 2 bases and J gave up 4 bases; unmatched junction bases: 4. Germline values: CDR1 DFQATT, CDR2 SNEGSKA (reference sequence). The CDR3 is CSARKGTSGYNEQFF. CDR3 coding DNA: TGCAGTGCTAGAAAGGGGACTAGCGGATACAATGAGCAGTTCTTC.

There are many counts of this clonotype. This rearrangement joins TRBV6-6 to TRBJ2-7; TRBD2 matches at 10 bases. This CDR3 is built from 15 residues. The ends lost 6 bases at V and 0 bases at J; junction bases unmatched: 5. Germline CDR1 reads MNHNY; CDR2 reads SVGAGI (reference sequence). The CDR3: CASRETSGISYEQYF. The CDR3 DNA reads TGTGCCAGCAGGGAAACTAGCGGGATCTCCTACGAGCAGTACTTC.